One and the same sample provided the 5 T cell receptor beta chains below, sequenced in a study of cytomegalovirus exposure and HLA in healthy donors. The PCR used 60 Vbeta and 13 Jbeta primers. Using immunoSEQ multiplex PCR, the repertoire was profiled, and TCRdb retains in-frame clones only, with some absent. The table records about 84,000 clones, roughly 78% of them present only once. The specimen was PBMCs. These receptor sequences come from a male donor in good health and CMV-seropositive.

V gene TRBV6-1 combines with J gene TRBJ1-2, with a tentative D call TRBD1 (5 bases). The ends were cut back, 1 base at V and 4 bases at J, with 13 bases in the middle. The CDR3 extends over 15 amino acids. Germline assignment: CDR1 MNHNS and CDR2 SASEGT. CDR3 protein: CASSEGPGFGYGYTF. The CDR3 DNA reads as TGTGCCAGCAGTGAAGGCCCAGGGTTTGGCTATGGCTACACCTTC.

The gene calls are TRBV5-1 and TRBJ1-6; D gene unclear. CDR3 length: 13 amino acids. Germline CDR1 and CDR2: SGHRS and YFSETQ. The V gene lost 3 bases and the J gene lost 10 bases, with 11 bases spanning the gap. The CDR3 DNA reads as TGCGCCAGCAGCTCCCTAGTTGACTCACCCCTCCACTTT. This encodes CASSSLVDSPLHF.

The CDR3 bases are TGTGCCAGTAACCAACTAGCGGGAGATAAGAATGAGCAGTTCTTC. This gives the protein CASNQLAGDKNEQFF. This chain links TRBV19 with TRBJ2-1; 11 nucleotides align to TRBD2. The CDR3 loop spans 15 amino acids. In germline, CDR1 is LNHDA, CDR2 SQIVND (reference sequence). V shed 7 bases and J 7 bases; nucleotides not matched to a gene: 9.

This chain joins TRBV7-3 and TRBJ2-3; a weak D match, TRBD2 (6 bases). With 8 bases removed from V and 8 bases from J, the gap between germline ends came to 17 bases. This CDR3 is 13 amino acids long. Germline values: CDR1 SGHTA, CDR2 FQGTGA. The CDR3 sequence: CASGAGPAGTQYF. CDR3 DNA: TGTGCCAGCGGTGCGGGACCAGCTGGTACGCAGTATTTT.

The chain recombines TRBV6-1 with TRBJ1-3; no reliable D call. The CDR3 length is 16 residues. The V end was cut by 1 base, the J end by 4 bases, with 14 bases between. Germline CDR1 and CDR2: MNHNS and SASEGT. The CDR3 reads CASSEGSRFLGNTIYF. CDR3 in DNA: TGTGCCAGCAGTGAAGGGTCGCGCTTTCTAGGAAACACCATATATTTT.